Listed below are T cell receptor beta chains from one sample, sequenced in a study of blood T cells in healthy people across ages. Each CDR3 protein is one row after TCRdb ran MiXCR on the 5' RACE reads. The table has some 1.5 million distinct CDR3 sequences, 28% seen once. The sequenced sample consisted of blood. These receptor sequences come from a woman in her 30s in good health. CDR3s include the opening cysteine and the closing phenylalanine or tryptophan. The D gene is left open where the match is weak. Clone sizes are given selectively: once, few, many, or a class where the clone is expanded.

abundance	d_gene	j_gene	v_gene	CDR3aa	CDR3nt
once	TRBD2	TRBJ2-2	TRBV4-3	CASSQTAGANTGELFF	TGCGCCAGCAGCCAAACAGCGGGAGCGAACACCGGGGAGCTGTTTTTT
few	NA	TRBJ1-4	TRBV12-3/TRBV12-4	CASSLRVREKLFF	TGTGCCAGCAGTTTGCGGGTTCGGGAAAAACTGTTTTTT
NA	NA	TRBJ1-1	TRBV5-1	CASASQAGTEAFF	TGCGCCAGCGCATCACAGGCTGGGACTGAAGCTTTCTTT
few	NA	TRBJ2-5	TRBV28	CASHEQGPQETQYF	TGTGCCAGTCATGAACAGGGTCCCCAAGAGACCCAGTACTTC
NA	NA	TRBJ2-6	TRBV6-1	CASSRVAWANVRTF	TGTGCCAGCAGTCGGGTCGCTTGGGCCAACGTCCGGACTTTC
NA	NA	TRBJ2-5	TRBV4-1	CASSQDGEDEQYF	TGCGCCAGCAGCCAAGACGGGGAGGATGAGCAGTACTTC
NA	TRBD2	TRBJ2-4	TRBV6-2/TRBV6-3	CASSYTGLAGGRPEYF	TGTGCCAGCAGTTACACGGGACTAGCGGGAGGTCGCCCGGAGTACTTC
many	TRBD2	TRBJ2-7	TRBV4-3	CASSQSPGLASLMGEQYF	TGCGCCAGCAGCCAATCTCCGGGACTAGCGAGTTTAATGGGGGAGCAGTACTTC
NA	NA	TRBJ2-3	TRBV10-3	CATGPGWNTDTQYF	TGTGCCACTGGACCGGGTTGGAACACAGATACGCAGTATTTT
NA	NA	TRBJ1-5	TRBV12-3/TRBV12-4	CASSQGGGRNQPQHF	TGTGCCAGCAGCCAAGGGGGGGGGCGAAATCAGCCCCAGCATTTT
NA	TRBD1	TRBJ2-1	TRBV7-3	CASRSGTGNNEQFF	TGTGCCAGCAGGTCCGGGACAGGGAACAATGAGCAGTTCTTC
few	NA	TRBJ2-5	TRBV20-1	CSAGEMVAETQYF	TGCAGTGCTGGAGAAATGGTGGCCGAGACCCAGTACTTC
few	TRBD2	TRBJ2-2	TRBV29-1	CSVGSGRDTGELFF	TGCAGCGTAGGTAGCGGGAGGGACACCGGGGAGCTGTTTTTT
NA	NA	TRBJ1-1	TRBV29-1	CSVLMGDGAFF	TGCAGCGTACTGATGGGGGATGGAGCTTTCTTT
NA	TRBD2	TRBJ2-3	TRBV7-6	CASSPYLAGGKDTQYF	TGCGCCAGCAGCCCCTATTTGGCGGGAGGCAAAGATACGCAGTATTTT
NA	NA	TRBJ2-7	TRBV28	CAVILAGGSYEQYF	TGTGCCGTAATTTTGGCAGGGGGGTCCTACGAGCAGTACTTC
NA	NA	TRBJ2-7	TRBV20-1	CSARAWYEQYF	TGCAGTGCTAGAGCCTGGTACGAGCAGTACTTC
many	TRBD1	TRBJ2-7	TRBV7-9	CASSDGTGNEQYF	TGTGCCAGCAGCGACGGGACAGGGAACGAGCAGTACTTC
NA	TRBD2	TRBJ2-7	TRBV28	CASSPTPGASGYEQYF	TGTGCCAGCAGTCCCACCCCCGGGGCTAGCGGCTACGAGCAGTACTTC
many	TRBD2	TRBJ2-5	TRBV5-1	CASSPLGLAGMETQYF	TGCGCCAGCTCCCCCCTAGGACTAGCGGGGATGGAGACCCAGTACTTC
few	NA	TRBJ2-7	TRBV7-2	CASSPQISYEQYF	TGTGCCAGCAGCCCTCAAATTTCCTACGAGCAGTACTTC
few	TRBD2	TRBJ2-1	TRBV19	CASRPSPAGAAFF	TGTGCCAGTAGACCATCTCCCGCGGGAGCGGCGTTCTTC
NA	TRBD2	TRBJ2-3	TRBV10-3	CAISGGGGANTQYF	TGTGCCATCAGTGGCGGCGGGGGGGCCAATACGCAGTATTTT
NA	NA	TRBJ1-2	TRBV7-9	CASNSPGNYGYTF	TGTGCCAGCAACTCCCCTGGGAACTATGGCTACACCTTC
few	TRBD1	TRBJ2-4	TRBV7-2	CVSSFTGGRAKNIQYF	TGTGTCAGCAGCTTTACAGGGGGGAGAGCCAAAAACATTCAGTACTTC
NA	TRBD1	TRBJ2-7	TRBV5-1	CASSRGAGQGAYEQYF	TGCGCCAGCAGCCGGGGTGCGGGACAGGGGGCCTACGAGCAGTACTTC
few	NA	TRBJ1-1	TRBV5-1	CASSFGGDVMTEAFF	TGCGCCAGCAGCTTTGGCGGAGACGTAATGACTGAAGCTTTCTTT
few	NA	TRBJ2-7	TRBV7-2	CASSWDTTSYEQYF	TGTGCCAGCAGCTGGGACACCACCTCCTACGAGCAGTACTTC
NA	NA	TRBJ2-2	TRBV20-1	CSANKGSGGELFF	TGCAGTGCTAATAAAGGGTCGGGCGGGGAGCTGTTTTTT
NA	TRBD2	TRBJ2-7	TRBV29-1	CSAHSGRNNEQYF	TGCAGCGCACACAGCGGGAGGAACAACGAGCAGTACTTC
NA	TRBD2	TRBJ2-1	TRBV5-1	CASTDGGTGYEQFF	TGCGCCAGCACCGACGGGGGGACTGGATATGAGCAGTTCTTC
many	NA	TRBJ2-1	TRBV6-6	CASRVPGTPYNEQFF	TGTGCCAGCAGGGTACCCGGGACACCATACAATGAGCAGTTCTTC
NA	NA	TRBJ1-2	TRBV12-3/TRBV12-4	CASSSSGTANYGYTF	TGTGCCAGCAGCTCTTCCGGGACGGCTAACTATGGCTACACCTTC
NA	NA	TRBJ2-7	TRBV3-1	CASSQDQAYEQYF	TGTGCCAGCAGCCAAGATCAAGCCTACGAGCAGTACTTC
many	TRBD2	TRBJ2-5	TRBV28	CASSPGTIRETQYF	TGTGCCAGCAGTCCCGGGACTATACGGGAGACCCAGTACTTC
NA	NA	TRBJ1-4	TRBV5-5	CASSLWVTNEKLFF	TGTGCCAGCAGCTTGTGGGTAACTAATGAAAAACTGTTTTTT
many	TRBD1	TRBJ2-4	TRBV3-1	CASSHGTVQYF	TGTGCCAGCAGCCATGGGACAGTTCAGTACTTC
NA	TRBD1	TRBJ1-1	TRBV20-1	CSARDGRGTNEAFF	TGCAGTGCTAGAGATGGCAGGGGGACGAATGAAGCTTTCTTT
NA	NA	TRBJ2-7	TRBV27	CASGRQDIYVQYF	TGTGCCAGCGGACGACAGGACATCTACGTGCAGTACTTC
many	NA	TRBJ2-5	TRBV7-3	CASSLGGRQETQYF	TGTGCCAGCAGCTTAGGGGGCAGACAAGAGACCCAGTACTTC
NA	NA	TRBJ2-1	TRBV5-4	CASGEKGIPAGQFF	TGTGCCAGCGGCGAAAAGGGGATTCCCGCGGGTCAGTTCTTC
NA	TRBD2	TRBJ2-7	TRBV20-1	CSARTSGRQKGEQYF	TGCAGTGCTAGGACTAGCGGGAGACAAAAAGGCGAGCAGTACTTC
few	NA	TRBJ2-1	TRBV7-2	CASTLGASGINEQFF	TGTGCCAGCACCTTGGGGGCTAGCGGTATCAATGAGCAGTTCTTC
NA	NA	TRBJ1-1	TRBV6-2/TRBV6-3	CASSGPQTTEAFF	TGTGCCAGCTCGGGCCCTCAGACCACTGAAGCTTTCTTT
many	NA	TRBJ2-7	TRBV29-1	CSARGGLVYEQYF	TGCAGCGCGCGAGGGGGTCTGGTCTACGAGCAGTACTTC
few	NA	TRBJ2-7	TRBV12-3/TRBV12-4	CASSSGYTYEQYF	TGTGCCAGCAGTTCAGGGTACACCTACGAGCAGTACTTC
NA	TRBD2	TRBJ2-3	TRBV20-1	CSARFASGGSSTDTQYF	TGCAGTGCTAGATTTGCCAGCGGGGGCTCTAGCACAGATACGCAGTATTTT
NA	NA	TRBJ2-5	TRBV5-5	CSSSGLRDIAQETQYF	TGTTCCAGCAGCGGCCTCCGGGACATCGCCCAAGAGACCCAGTACTTC
NA	NA	TRBJ2-3	TRBV15	CVTSRPNRAQYF	TGTGTCACCAGCAGACCCAACCGAGCGCAGTATTTT
few	TRBD1	TRBJ2-7	TRBV6-5	CASSQGVCYEQYF	TGTGCCAGCAGTCAGGGGGTCTGCTACGAGCAGTACTTC
NA	NA	TRBJ2-3	TRBV7-9	CASSQIRDTQYF	TGTGCCAGCAGCCAGATCAGAGATACGCAGTATTTT
few	TRBD2	TRBJ2-3	TRBV7-2	CASSLDQRGPTDTQYF	TGTGCCAGCAGCTTAGATCAGCGGGGGCCCACAGATACGCAGTATTTT
many	TRBD2	TRBJ2-1	TRBV28	CASSFRLAGDNEQFF	TGTGCCAGCAGTTTCAGGCTAGCGGGGGACAATGAGCAGTTCTTC
NA	TRBD2	TRBJ2-4	TRBV27	CASSGTSGGANEQYF	TGTGCCAGCAGTGGGACTAGCGGGGGGGCCAATGAGCAGTACTTC
many	TRBD2	TRBJ2-5	TRBV6-5	CASSLPGLAGETQYF	TGTGCCAGCAGTTTACCAGGACTAGCGGGAGAGACCCAGTACTTC
NA	TRBD2	TRBJ2-7	TRBV6-6	CASSYSKISGGNEQYF	TGTGCCAGCAGTTACTCGAAGATTAGCGGGGGAAACGAGCAGTACTTC
many	TRBD2	TRBJ2-7	TRBV20-1	CSACTSGDSYEQYF	TGCAGTGCTTGCACTAGCGGGGATTCCTACGAGCAGTACTTC
NA	NA	TRBJ2-6	TRBV30	CAWGGGAGANVLTF	TGTGCCTGGGGAGGGGGCGCCGGGGCCAACGTCCTGACTTTC
NA	NA	TRBJ1-2	TRBV18	CASSPTESNYGYTF	TGTGCCAGCTCACCGACGGAATCTAACTATGGCTACACCTTC